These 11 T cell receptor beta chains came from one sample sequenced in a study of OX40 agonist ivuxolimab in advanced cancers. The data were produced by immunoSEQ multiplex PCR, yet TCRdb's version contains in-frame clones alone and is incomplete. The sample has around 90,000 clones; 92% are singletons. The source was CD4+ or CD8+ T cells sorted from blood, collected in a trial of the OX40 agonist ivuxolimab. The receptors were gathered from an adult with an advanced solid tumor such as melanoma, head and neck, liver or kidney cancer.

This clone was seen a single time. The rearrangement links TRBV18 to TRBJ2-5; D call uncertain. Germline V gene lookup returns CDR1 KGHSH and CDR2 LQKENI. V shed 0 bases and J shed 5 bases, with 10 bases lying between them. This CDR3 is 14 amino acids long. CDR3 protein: CASSPPLLPETQYF. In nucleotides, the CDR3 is TGTGCCAGCTCACCACCATTACTGCCGGAGACCCAGTACTTC.

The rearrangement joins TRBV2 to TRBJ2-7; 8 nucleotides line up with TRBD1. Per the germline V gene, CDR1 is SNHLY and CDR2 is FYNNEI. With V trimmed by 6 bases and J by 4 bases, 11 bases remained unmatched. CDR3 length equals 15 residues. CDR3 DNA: TGTGCCAGCAGAATGGACAGGGTGATTACTTACGAGCAGTACTTC. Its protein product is CASRMDRVITYEQYF.

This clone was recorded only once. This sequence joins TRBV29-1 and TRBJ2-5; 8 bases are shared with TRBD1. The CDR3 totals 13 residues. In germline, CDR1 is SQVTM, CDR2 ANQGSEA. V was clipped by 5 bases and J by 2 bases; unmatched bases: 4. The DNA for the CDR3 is TGCAGCGTTTTACAGGGGGGTCAAGAGACCCAGTACTTC. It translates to CSVLQGGQETQYF.

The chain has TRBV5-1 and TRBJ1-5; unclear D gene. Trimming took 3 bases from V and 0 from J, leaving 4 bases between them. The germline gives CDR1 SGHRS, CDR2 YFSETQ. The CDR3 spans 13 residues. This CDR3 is CASSWDSNQPQHF. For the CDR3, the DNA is TGCGCCAGCAGCTGGGATAGCAATCAGCCCCAGCATTTT.

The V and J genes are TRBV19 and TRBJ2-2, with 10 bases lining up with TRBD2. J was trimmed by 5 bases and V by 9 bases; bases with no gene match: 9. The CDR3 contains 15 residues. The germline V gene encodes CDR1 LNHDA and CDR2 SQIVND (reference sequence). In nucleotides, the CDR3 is TGTGCCAGCCGCGGGACTAGCGAGCTGACCGGGGAGCTGTTTTTT. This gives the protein CASRGTSELTGELFF.

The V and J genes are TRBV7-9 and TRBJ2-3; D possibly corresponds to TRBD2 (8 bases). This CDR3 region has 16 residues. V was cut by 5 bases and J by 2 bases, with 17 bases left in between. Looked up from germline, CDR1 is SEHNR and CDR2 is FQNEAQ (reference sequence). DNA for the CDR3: TGTGCCAGCAGCACCCCGGGAGGGGGCTACACAGATACGCAGTATTTT. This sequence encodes CASSTPGGGYTDTQYF.

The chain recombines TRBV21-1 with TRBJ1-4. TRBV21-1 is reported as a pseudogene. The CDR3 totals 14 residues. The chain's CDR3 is CASSLEVKPGKLFF. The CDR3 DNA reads TGTGCCAGCAGCCTTGAGGTTAAACCTGGAAAACTGTTTTTT.

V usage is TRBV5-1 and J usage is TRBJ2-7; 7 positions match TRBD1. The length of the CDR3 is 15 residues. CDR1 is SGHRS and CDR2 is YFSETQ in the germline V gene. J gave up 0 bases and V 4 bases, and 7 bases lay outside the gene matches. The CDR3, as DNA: TGCGCCAGCAGCCAGGGACAGACAAGCTCCTACGAGCAGTACTTC. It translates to CASSQGQTSSYEQYF.

Here the CDR3 DNA reads TGTGCCAGCAGCTTTAAGTGTGGCGGATCTAGCACAGATACGCAGTATTTT. It is translated as CASSFKCGGSSTDTQYF. This chain joins TRBV11-2 and TRBJ2-3; no clear D. V was cut by 3 bases and J by 0 bases, with 16 bases left in between. This CDR3 is built from 17 residues. Germline CDR1 SGHAT, CDR2 FQNNGV.

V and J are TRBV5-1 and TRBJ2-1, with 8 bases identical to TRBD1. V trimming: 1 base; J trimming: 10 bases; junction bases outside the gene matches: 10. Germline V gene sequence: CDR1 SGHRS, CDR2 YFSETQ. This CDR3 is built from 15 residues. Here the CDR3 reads CASSLSRTGLAEQFF. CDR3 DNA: TGCGCCAGCAGCTTGAGCCGGACAGGGTTAGCCGAGCAGTTCTTC.

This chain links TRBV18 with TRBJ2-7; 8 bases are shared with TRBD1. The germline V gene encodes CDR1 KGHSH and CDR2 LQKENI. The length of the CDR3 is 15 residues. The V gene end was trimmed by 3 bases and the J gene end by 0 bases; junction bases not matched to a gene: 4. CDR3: CASSPRGQGSYEQYF. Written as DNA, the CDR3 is TGTGCCAGCTCACCCCGAGGACAGGGCTCCTACGAGCAGTACTTC.